This TCR beta chain was documented in a study of blood T cell repertoires in COVID-19. Study-level background: Samples came from the United States, Italy and Spain, spanning acute and convalescent COVID-19. T cells, B-cell-depleted T cells, or PBMCs provided the cDNA or gDNA that served as material.

Recruited during active infection, patients (from Seattle) were subsequently followed longitudinally. In the original workflow: Estimation of nucleated cell counts was performed using reference gene primer amplification. The repertoire was sequenced with immunoSEQ multiplex PCR; TCRdb's copy has only in-frame clones and lacks some. The V and J calls and clone size were taken over from that table, and D and trimming were inferred from the DNA. The table lists about 290,000 clones, over 85% of them singletons. This clone is a singleton in its sample. The sequence derives from a woman aged 25 to 39 with COVID-19, enrolled during active disease. Material for sequencing was peripheral blood.

CDR3 sequence: CASSPRQDRNSYGYTF. CDR3 sequence (DNA): TGTGCCAGCTCACCCCGACAGGACAGGAATAGCTATGGCTACACCTTC. The gene calls are TRBV18 and TRBJ1-2; 7 nucleotides align to TRBD1. The germline CDR1 and CDR2 sequences are KGHSH and LQKENI. The CDR3 covers 16 residues. Losses at the gene ends were 3 bases for V and 4 bases for J; bases not matched to a gene: 11.